These 8 T cell receptor beta chains were sequenced from one sample in a study of PD-L1 blockade in urothelial cancer. The table came from immunoSEQ multiplex PCR; TCRdb's copy has only in-frame clones and leaves some out. The table includes 55,000 to 70,000 clones, roughly 84% detected once. The sample in question was PBMCs, obtained around atezolizumab (anti-PD-L1) treatment. The receptors were gathered from a middle-aged man with urothelial cancer.

The rearrangement links TRBV27 to TRBJ1-4; D remains ambiguous. This CDR3 contains 16 residues. The germline V gene has CDR1 MNHEY and CDR2 SMNVEV (reference sequence). The V gene lost 4 bases and the J gene lost 5 bases, with 17 bases spanning the gap. Here the CDR3 DNA reads TGTGCCAGCAGTTCTAGAGGTCCCCCGCGAAATGAAAAACTGTTTTTT. As protein: CASSSRGPPRNEKLFF.

The chain joins TRBV9 to TRBJ2-2; 11 bases line up with TRBD2. The V segment lost 0 bases and the J segment 7 bases; nucleotides outside the gene matches: 11. The CDR3 length is 18 residues. CDR1 is SGDLS and CDR2 is YYNGEE in the germline V gene. This CDR3 reads CASSVDPSGRQRDGELFF. The CDR3 DNA follows: TGTGCCAGCAGCGTAGACCCTAGCGGGAGGCAGCGGGACGGGGAGCTGTTTTTT. The full variable domain, completed using reference TRBV9 and TRBJ2-2, is DSGVTQTPKHLITATGQRVTLRCSPRSGDLSVYWYQQSLDQGLQFLIQYYNGEERAKGNILERFSAQQFPDLHSELNLSSLELGDSALYFCASSVDPSGRQRDGELFFGEGSRLTVL.

CDR3 sequence (DNA): TGTGCCACCAGCAGAGATCAGGGGGGTCTTGGCTACACCTTC. Translated: CATSRDQGGLGYTF. The chain couples TRBV15 to TRBJ1-2; TRBD1 matches 7 bases. Germline values: CDR1 LNHNV, CDR2 YYDKDF (reference sequence). The CDR3 covers 14 residues. Unmatched junction bases numbered 5, after V lost 0 bases and J lost 7 bases.

J is TRBJ2-5 and V is TRBV5-4; D is perhaps TRBD2 (5 bases). There are 15 residues in the CDR3. CDR1 is SGHNT and CDR2 is YYREEE in the germline V gene (reference sequence). Between the trimmed V and J ends, which lost 4 bases and 5 bases, there was a span of 18 bases. The CDR3 region has the DNA TGTGCCAGCAGCGGTCGGTACGGGAATCCGGAGACCCAGTACTTC. It is translated as CASSGRYGNPETQYF.

This sequence joins TRBV30 and TRBJ1-1; TRBD1 matches 9 bases. Trimming at V came to 0 bases and at J to 5 bases, leaving 7 bases not matched to a gene. The CDR3 contains 15 residues. CDR1 and CDR2 from the germline V gene are GTSNPN and SVGIG (reference sequence). The CDR3 here is CAWSVQGASRTEAFF. Written as DNA, the CDR3 is TGTGCCTGGAGTGTACAGGGGGCGAGTAGGACTGAAGCTTTCTTT.

This clone was picked up a small number of times. Here the CDR3 DNA reads TGCGCCAGCAGCCTCCAGGGGGGCAATCAGCCCCAGCATTTT. Its translation is CASSLQGGNQPQHF. The V gene is TRBV5-1, the J gene TRBJ1-5; TRBD1 matches 7 bases. Looked up from germline, CDR1 is SGHRS and CDR2 is YFSETQ. The CDR3 contains 14 residues. The V segment lost 4 bases and the J segment 2 bases; nucleotides outside the gene matches: 3.

This clone was seen a handful of times. This chain uses TRBV11-3 with TRBJ2-3; TRBD1 agrees at 7 bases. Germline lookup yields CDR1 SGHNT and CDR2 YENEEA. This CDR3 contains 14 residues. Losses at the gene ends were 5 bases for V and 4 bases for J; bases not matched to a gene: 6. The CDR3 DNA reads as TGTGCCAGCAGCGGGGGACAGTCTCCAGATACGCAGTATTTT. Amino acids: CASSGGQSPDTQYF.

DNA for the CDR3: TGTGCCAGCAGGAACCTAGCGGGAGGGAGGTACGAGCAGTACTTC. This gives the protein CASRNLAGGRYEQYF. The rearrangement links TRBV6-5 to TRBJ2-7; TRBD2 matches at 12 bases. The CDR3 sequence is 15 residues long. Germline trimming cut 6 bases from V and 4 bases from J; bases unmatched to any gene: 7. Looked up from germline, CDR1 is MNHEY and CDR2 is SVGAGI.